The TCR beta chain under discussion was sequenced for a study of regulatory dendritic cells for organ transplantation. For the study at large: Regulatory dendritic cells came from monocytes given vitamin D3 and IL-10.

Only in-frame clones appear in the TCRdb table, and some are missing; sequencing was by immunoSEQ multiplex PCR. Counted here are some 12,000 clones, approximately 79% occurring once; the ten biggest clones make up 1.1%. General study points: Mature dendritic cells appeared to drive more memory CD8+ clonal expansion than regulatory ones. Naive CD4+ and CD8+ repertoires were highly diverse; memory CD8+ was most oligoclonal.

Sorted T cells were CFSE-labeled and cultured roughly five days with allogeneic regulatory or mature dendritic cells at 1:10. CD4+ or CD8+ T cells were sorted as naive CD45RA+ or memory CD45RO+. In this sample, this clone turned up a few times. Its antigen is unknown. With 1 base removed from V and 1 base from J, the gap between germline ends came to 8 bases. Germline V gene data show CDR1 as SGHNT and CDR2 as YYREEE (reference sequence). The length of the CDR3 is 14 residues. The TCR was taken from a human donor in good health. Sequencing was performed on naive CD8+ T cells from blood cultured with regulatory dendritic cells. Subset: CD45RA+ naive T cells. V gene TRBV5-4 combines with J gene TRBJ1-1; D gene ambiguous. The CDR3 region has the DNA TGTGCCAGCAGCTTGATACAGTCGAACACTGAAGCTTTCTTT. Its protein product is CASSLIQSNTEAFF.